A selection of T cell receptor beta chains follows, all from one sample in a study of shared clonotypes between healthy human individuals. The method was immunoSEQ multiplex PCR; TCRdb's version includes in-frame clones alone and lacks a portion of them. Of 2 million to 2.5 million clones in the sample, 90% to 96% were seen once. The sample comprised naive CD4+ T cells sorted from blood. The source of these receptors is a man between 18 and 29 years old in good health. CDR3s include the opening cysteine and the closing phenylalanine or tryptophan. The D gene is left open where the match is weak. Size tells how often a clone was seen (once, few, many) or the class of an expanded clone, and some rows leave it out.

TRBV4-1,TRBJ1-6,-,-,CASSQDQGRYSPLHF,TGCGCCAGCAGCCAAGATCAGGGCAGATATTCACCCCTCCACTTT
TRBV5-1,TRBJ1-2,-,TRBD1,CASSLRTGEDYGYTF,TGCGCCAGCAGCTTGAGGACAGGGGAAGACTATGGCTACACCTTC
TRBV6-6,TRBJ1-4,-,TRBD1,CASSGGQADEKLFF,TGTGCCAGCAGTGGGGGACAGGCTGATGAAAAACTGTTTTTT
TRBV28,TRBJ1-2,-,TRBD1,CASSLGDREDGYTF,TGTGCCAGCAGTTTAGGTGACAGGGAAGATGGCTACACCTTC
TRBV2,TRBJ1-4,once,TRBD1,CASNRQGTNEKLFF,TGTGCCAGTAACCGACAGGGCACCAATGAAAAACTGTTTTTT
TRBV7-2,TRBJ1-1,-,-,CASSSTGPNTEAFF,TGTGCCAGCAGCTCCACAGGACCGAACACTGAAGCTTTCTTT
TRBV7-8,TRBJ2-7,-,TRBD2,CASSLQGSGGPSGSYEQYF,TGTGCCAGCAGCTTGCAGGGGTCCGGGGGGCCTAGCGGGAGTTACGAGCAGTACTTC
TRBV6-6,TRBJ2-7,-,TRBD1,CASSYRGTGYEQYF,TGTGCCAGCAGTTACCGGGGGACAGGGTACGAGCAGTACTTC
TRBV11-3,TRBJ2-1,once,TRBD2,CASSLGTSGGEQFF,TGTGCCAGCAGCTTAGGAACTAGCGGGGGGGAGCAGTTCTTC
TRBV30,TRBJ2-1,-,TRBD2,CAWDPRLGSGSYEQFF,TGTGCCTGGGACCCTCGCCTGGGGAGCGGGAGCTATGAGCAGTTCTTC
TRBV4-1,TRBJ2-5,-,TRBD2,CASSQVTSGGQILKETQYF,TGCGCCAGCAGCCAAGTTACAAGCGGGGGACAAATACTAAAAGAGACCCAGTACTTC
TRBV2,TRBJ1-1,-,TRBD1,CAVSRDSTEAFF,TGTGCCGTAAGCCGGGACAGCACTGAAGCTTTCTTT
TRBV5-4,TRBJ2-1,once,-,CASSLGGVSYNEQFF,TGTGCCAGCAGCTTGGGAGGCGTCTCCTACAATGAGCAGTTCTTC
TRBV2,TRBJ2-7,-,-,CASSEAWPDGNEQYF,TGTGCCAGCAGTGAAGCTTGGCCTGACGGTAACGAGCAGTACTTC
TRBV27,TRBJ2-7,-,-,CASSGVTGAYEQYF,TGTGCCAGCAGCGGCGTGACGGGAGCCTACGAGCAGTACTTC
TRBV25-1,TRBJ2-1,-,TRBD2,CASSESRLADNEQFF,TGTGCCAGCAGTGAATCTAGGCTAGCGGACAATGAGCAGTTCTTC
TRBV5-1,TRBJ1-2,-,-,CASSLEGQQGYTF,TGCGCCAGCAGCCTCGAAGGACAGCAGGGCTACACCTTC
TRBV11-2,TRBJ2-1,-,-,CASSSPGPRRNEQFF,TGTGCCAGCAGCTCCCCAGGGCCGAGACGGAATGAGCAGTTCTTC
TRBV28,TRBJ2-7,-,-,CASSVTQGPSYEQYF,TGTGCCAGCAGCGTGACCCAAGGACCATCCTACGAGCAGTACTTC
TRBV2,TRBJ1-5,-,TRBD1,CASTGQTGMQGQPQHF,TGTGCCAGCACGGGACAGACGGGAATGCAGGGTCAGCCCCAGCATTTT
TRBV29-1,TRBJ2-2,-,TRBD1,CSAGTVNTGELFF,TGCAGCGCGGGGACAGTGAACACCGGGGAGCTGTTTTTT
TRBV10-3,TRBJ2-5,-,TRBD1,CAISDGDRTKETQYF,TGTGCCATCAGTGACGGGGACAGGACGAAAGAGACCCAGTACTTC
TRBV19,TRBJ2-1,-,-,CASSISGDLPYHSSYNEQFF,TGTGCCAGTAGTATATCCGGGGACCTTCCTTACCACTCCTCCTACAATGAGCAGTTCTTC